Following are 13 T cell receptor beta chains from one sample sequenced in a study of blood T cell repertoires in COVID-19. Libraries were prepared by immunoSEQ multiplex PCR; TCRdb keeps only in-frame clonotypes and omits some of them. The sample shows 200,000 to 250,000 clones, about four fifths of them seen only once. Sequencing used peripheral blood. The source of these receptors is an elderly woman with COVID-19, enrolled during active disease.

V gene TRBV10-3 combines with J gene TRBJ2-1; D may be TRBD2 (6 bases). CDR3 length: 13 amino acids. Germline V gives CDR1 ENHRY, CDR2 SYGVKD. The V gene lost 8 bases and the J gene lost 5 bases, with 13 bases spanning the gap. CDR3 nucleotides: TGTGCCATCGCGCGGGACCACAACAATGAGCAGTTCTTC. Residues: CAIARDHNNEQFF.

A single count supports this clone. This rearrangement joins TRBV29-1 to TRBJ1-2, with D possibly matching TRBD1 (6 bases). This CDR3 is 12 amino acids long. In germline, CDR1 is SQVTM, CDR2 ANQGSEA. V was trimmed by 7 bases and J by 8 bases, leaving 17 bases between them. CDR3 loop: CSAAGDTWGYTF. CDR3 coding DNA: TGCAGCGCCGCGGGGGACACTTGGGGCTACACCTTC.

This rearrangement joins TRBV11-2 to TRBJ2-7; possible D gene TRBD2, 5 bases. The V end lost 3 bases, the J end lost 7 bases, and 10 bases lay between the germline ends. CDR3 length equals 12 residues. CDR1 is SGHAT and CDR2 is FQNNGV in the germline V gene. The CDR3 region is CASSFWGEEQYF. CDR3 coding DNA: TGTGCCAGCAGCTTCTGGGGAGAGGAGCAGTACTTC.

This sequence joins TRBV6-7 and TRBJ2-1, with 9 bases identical to TRBD1. TRBV6-7 carries the ORF label, with uncertain function. Losses at the gene ends were 5 bases for V and 6 bases for J; bases not matched to a gene: 5. The CDR3 spans 14 residues. The CDR3 nucleotides read TGTGCCAGCAGTCAACAGGGGGCGATCAATGAGCAGTTCTTC. Protein: CASSQQGAINEQFF.

The rearrangement joins TRBV6-5 to TRBJ1-2; D call uncertain. Deletions cut 0 bases from V and 4 bases from J, with 6 bases between. The CDR3 is 13 residues long. The V gene's germline CDR1 is MNHEY and CDR2 SVGAGI. CDR3 residues: CASSYSGSYGYTF. For the CDR3, the DNA is TGTGCCAGCAGTTACTCTGGCAGCTATGGCTACACCTTC.

This rearrangement joins TRBV6-6 to TRBJ2-7; perhaps TRBD1 as D (7 bases). The CDR3 contains 12 residues. Germline CDR1 is MNHNY and CDR2 is SVGAGI (reference sequence). V lost 6 bases, J lost 6 bases, and 12 bases lay in between. The CDR3 bases are TGTGCCAGCAGGTCAGGGGGGACCGAGCAGTACTTC. This codes for CASRSGGTEQYF.

This clone came up a few times. The CDR3 DNA follows: TGCGCCAGCAGTGAGCAGGGGGCGAGTTCACCCCTCCACTTT. It encodes CASSEQGASSPLHF. The chain uses TRBV10-1 and TRBJ1-6; TRBD1 aligns across 8 bases. This CDR3 has 14 residues. V lost 2 bases to trimming and J lost 9 bases; unmatched junction nucleotides: 3. Germline CDR1 WNHNN, CDR2 SYGVQD (reference sequence).

The J gene is TRBJ1-4, the V gene TRBV28; no clear D. The CDR3 totals 12 residues. Germline CDR1 MDHEN, CDR2 SYDVKM. V shed 2 bases and J shed 8 bases, with 6 bases lying between them. The CDR3 is CASSLVGEKLFF. As DNA, the CDR3 is TGTGCCAGCAGTTTAGTCGGGGAAAAACTGTTTTTT.

This chain connects TRBV11-2 to TRBJ1-2, with no clear D. Germline V gives CDR1 SGHAT, CDR2 FQNNGV. The V gene lost 9 bases and the J gene lost 5 bases, with 16 bases spanning the gap. The CDR3 length is 13 residues. CDR3 protein: CASDDEVSYGYTF. As DNA, the CDR3 is TGTGCCAGTGACGACGAGGTTTCGTATGGCTACACCTTC. The variable domain in full, completed from reference TRBV11-2 and TRBJ1-2, reads EAGVAQSPRYKIIEKRQSVAFWCNPISGHATLYWYQQILGQGPKLLIQFQNNGVVDDSQLPKDRFSAERLKGVDSTLKIQPAKLEDSAVYLCASDDEVSYGYTFGSGTRLTVV.

This clone showed up just once. The CDR3 DNA reads TGCGCCAGCAGCTCCCTAAAAATGCCCCAGCATTTT. This sequence encodes CASSSLKMPQHF. The rearrangement uses TRBV5-1 and TRBJ1-5; no clear D gene. Germline-derived CDR1 and CDR2 are SGHRS and YFSETQ. Trimming stripped 3 bases from V and 9 bases from J, with 10 bases between. CDR3 length equals 12 residues.

This clone was picked up one time. This chain joins TRBV14 and TRBJ1-6; 8 bases are a match to TRBD1. CDR3 length: 15 amino acids. Germline CDR1 is SGHDN and CDR2 is FVKESK. With 7 bases clipped from V and 7 bases from J, the junction kept 9 bases outside the gene matches. This chain's CDR3 is CASTTTGGSNSPLHF. CDR3 nucleotide sequence: TGTGCCAGCACCACAACAGGGGGGTCGAATTCACCCCTCCACTTT.

The chain recombines TRBV6-1 with TRBJ2-5; possibly TRBD2 for D (6 bases). The V end lost 8 bases, the J end lost 3 bases, and 10 bases lay between the germline ends. This CDR3 spans 12 amino acids. Germline V lookup: CDR1 MNHNS, CDR2 SASEGT. The CDR3 nucleotides are TGTGCCAGCCGAGGCGGGAAAGAGACCCAGTACTTC. Protein: CASRGGKETQYF.

This clone was detected only once. The chain has TRBV5-1 and TRBJ2-7, with 9 bases identical to TRBD1. After removal of 3 bases from V and 2 bases from J, the junction contained 3 bases not matched to a gene. CDR3 size: 14 residues. Per germline, CDR1 SGHRS and CDR2 YFSETQ. CDR3 in amino acids: CASSSGTGTYEQYF. CDR3 DNA sequence: TGCGCCAGCAGCTCCGGGACAGGGACCTACGAGCAGTACTTC.